The 23 T cell receptor beta chains reported below all come from one sample, sequenced in a study of lung T cells in sarcoidosis with Löfgren's syndrome (dated by TCRdb to the late 2010s). Sequencing relied on an Illumina MiSeq. In TCRdb, the public reads were trimmed at Q25 with fastp and aligned with MiXCR, with productive beta chains retained. Identical CDR3 proteins give one entry, which carries the most common genes and DNA. This sample is represented by 15,000 to 25,000 distinct CDR3 sequences; 20% to 25% of them were singletons. 0.75% to 0.95% of the sample comes from the top ten. Sequencing input: CD4+ T cells from bronchoalveolar lavage. Receptors were obtained from a human donor with sarcoidosis (Löfgren's syndrome or another form), or a control subject (not recorded which).

At least ten counts were recorded for this clonotype. The J gene is TRBJ2-7, the V gene TRBV12-3 or TRBV12-4; TRBD1 matches at 8 bases. Unmatched junction bases numbered 5, after V lost 7 bases and J lost 0 bases. This CDR3 region has 14 residues. CDR3 residues: CASTPGTGSYEQYF. The CDR3 DNA reads TGTGCCAGCACACCCGGGACAGGCTCCTACGAGCAGTACTTC.

Concerning this clonotype itself: Likely a read error: the CDR3 ends without its conserved phenylalanine or tryptophan. The V and J genes are TRBV15 and TRBJ1-1; TRBD1 matches at 7 bases. Germline V gives CDR1 LNHNV, CDR2 YYDKDF (reference sequence). CDR3 size: 14 residues. Written as DNA, the CDR3 is TGTGCCACCAGCAGAGATAACAGGGGCACTGGAGCTTTCTCT. The encoded protein is CATSRDNRGTGAFS.

This chain uses TRBV7-2 with TRBJ2-7, with 7 bases lining up with TRBD2. With 3 bases clipped from V and 9 bases from J, the junction kept 17 bases outside the gene matches. This CDR3 is 16 amino acids long. CDR1 SGHTA and CDR2 FQGNSA come from the germline V gene. The CDR3 here is CASSFPIQRDKGGQYF. CDR3 coding DNA: TGTGCCAGCAGCTTCCCGATACAGCGGGATAAGGGCGGGCAGTACTTC.

This clonotype was seen repeatedly, ten times or more. This chain connects TRBV4-3 to TRBJ2-3, with 7 bases aligning to TRBD2. The J segment lost 4 bases and the V segment lost 0 bases, leaving 13 bases of the junction unmatched. The germline CDR1 and CDR2 sequences are LGHNA and YSLEER. This CDR3 has 18 residues. The CDR3 reads CASSQDLGMAGVADTQYF. In nucleotides, the CDR3 is TGCGCCAGCAGCCAAGATCTTGGGATGGCGGGAGTGGCAGATACGCAGTATTTT.

This clonotype has a handful of counts. The V gene is TRBV5-4, the J gene TRBJ1-1; possible D gene TRBD1, 6 bases. CDR1 and CDR2 (germline): SGHNT, YYREEE (reference sequence). V was clipped by 5 bases and J by 11 bases, with 19 bases between them. The CDR3 is 13 amino acids. The CDR3 region has the DNA TGTGCCAGCAGACCAACCCAAACAGGGAACGCTTTCTTT. Translated, it gives CASRPTQTGNAFF. The full variable domain, in which reference TRBV5-4 and TRBJ1-1 provide the parts outside the CDR3, is ETGVTQSPTHLIKTRGQQVTLRCSSQSGHNTVSWYQQALGQGPQFIFQYYREEENGRGNFPPRFSGLQFPNYSSELNVNALELDDSALYLCASRPTQTGNAFFGQGTRLTVV.

A word on this clonotype: This may be a read error, as it is one base from a much larger clone. The rearrangement joins TRBV4-2 to TRBJ2-3; perhaps TRBD1 as D (6 bases). The CDR3 runs 16 residues. From germline, CDR1 is LGHNA and CDR2 YNFKEQ. The CDR3 here is CAGSKRGTTSTDTQYF. The CDR3 coding sequence is TGTGCCGGCAGCAAAAGGGGGACAACCAGCACAGATACGCAGTATTTT.

This clonotype is termed medium-sized. The chain combines TRBV28 with TRBJ2-3; tentative D call: TRBD1 (6 bases). Looked up from germline, CDR1 is MDHEN and CDR2 is SYDVKM. The CDR3 contains 15 residues. Trimming stripped 5 bases from V and 2 bases from J, with 14 bases between. The CDR3 loop is CASSARQDNTDTQYF. In nucleotides, the CDR3 is TGTGCCAGCAGTGCCAGACAGGACAACACAGATACGCAGTATTTT.

Only a few counts were recorded for this clonotype. This chain connects TRBV9 to TRBJ1-1; D is unclear. V lost 4 bases and J lost 4, with 14 bases in between. In germline, CDR1 is SGDLS, CDR2 YYNGEE. There are 14 residues in the CDR3. This CDR3 is CASSSTIVGTEAFF. As DNA, the CDR3 is TGTGCCAGCAGCTCCACGATTGTGGGCACTGAAGCTTTCTTT.

Only a few counts were recorded for this clonotype. A read error is possible here, since a much larger clone lies one base away. This chain uses TRBV24-1 with TRBJ2-2; 8 bases fit TRBD2. The CDR3 covers 16 residues. CDR1 KGHDR and CDR2 SFDVKD come from the germline V gene. The trim removed 5 bases at V and 6 bases at J, leaving 10 bases unmatched. CDR3 region: CATSGSRLAFSGELFF. CDR3 in DNA: TGTGCCACCAGTGGTTCCCGACTAGCGTTTTCCGGGGAGCTGTTTTTT.

In this sample, this clonotype is medium-sized (0.01 to 0.1%). The V gene is TRBV6-2 or TRBV6-3, the J gene TRBJ1-1; 7 bases match TRBD1. This CDR3 spans 15 amino acids. The V and J ends lost 2 bases and 0 bases, in that order; junction bases with no gene match: 3. CDR1 and CDR2 from the germline V gene are MNHEY and SVGEGT. The CDR3: CASSYPGQMNTEAFF. CDR3 in DNA: TGTGCCAGCAGTTACCCGGGACAGATGAACACTGAAGCTTTCTTT.

For this clonotype: A clone one base away is much larger, so this may be a read error. The chain uses TRBV2 and TRBJ1-2; 8 positions agree with TRBD1. Germline trimming cut 8 bases from V and 4 bases from J; bases unmatched to any gene: 9. The length of the CDR3 is 14 residues. CDR1 is SNHLY and CDR2 is FYNNEI in the germline V gene. In nucleotides, the CDR3 is TGTGCCAGCTGGTCAGGGGGCGCGGGCTATGGCTACACCTTC. Amino acids: CASWSGGAGYGYTF.

With regard to this clonotype: A read error may be the cause here, since a much bigger clone is one base away. The V and J genes are TRBV5-4 and TRBJ2-3, with D perhaps given as TRBD1 or TRBD2 (5 bases each). The germline V gene encodes CDR1 SGHNT and CDR2 YYREEE (reference sequence). CDR3 size: 16 residues. V lost 3 bases and J lost 0, with 14 bases in between. This CDR3 reads CASSSPRDRSTDTQYF. The CDR3 DNA sequence: TGTGCCAGCAGCTCCCCCCGGGACCGGAGCACAGATACGCAGTATTTT. The full variable domain, completed using reference TRBV5-4 and TRBJ2-3, is ETGVTQSPTHLIKTRGQQVTLRCSSQSGHNTVSWYQQALGQGPQFIFQYYREEENGRGNFPPRFSGLQFPNYSSELNVNALELDDSALYLCASSSPRDRSTDTQYFGPGTRLTVL.

This clonotype was counted a few times. The chain is built from TRBV7-2 and TRBJ2-7, with 16 positions matching TRBD2. This CDR3 region has 17 residues. Germline V gene lookup returns CDR1 SGHTA and CDR2 FQGNSA. Germline trimming cut 1 base from V and 7 bases from J; bases unmatched to any gene: 7. Here the CDR3 reads CASSLGGTSGRAWEQYF. The CDR3 nucleotides are TGTGCCAGCAGCTTAGGCGGGACTAGCGGGAGGGCCTGGGAGCAGTACTTC.

The rearrangement links TRBV29-1 to TRBJ2-1; no clear D. The CDR3 totals 13 residues. Germline assignment: CDR1 SQVTM and CDR2 ANQGSEA. V lost 2 bases to trimming and J lost 3 bases, with 8 bases between them. CDR3 bases: TGCAGCGTTGAAACTTCGTACTACAATGAGCAGTTCTTC. This sequence encodes CSVETSYYNEQFF.

To note about this clonotype: A much larger clonotype is one base distant, so this may be a read error. The rearrangement joins TRBV18 to TRBJ2-1; D unresolved. Germline V gene sequence: CDR1 KGHSH, CDR2 LQKENI. The CDR3 is 14 residues long. The DNA for the CDR3 is TGTGCCAGCTCACCACGGACGGAATACAATGAGCAGTCCTTC. Its translation: CASSPRTEYNEQSF.

This clonotype was detected once. The V call is TRBV29-1, the J call TRBJ2-6; the D gene is possibly TRBD1 (6 bases). The germline CDR1 and CDR2 sequences are SQVTM and ANQGSEA. The CDR3 is 19 residues long. V shed 4 bases and J shed 0 bases, with 22 bases lying between them. CDR3 loop: CSVVLTRDIQSSGANVLTF. The DNA for the CDR3 is TGCAGCGTTGTACTCACCCGGGACATTCAGTCCTCTGGGGCCAACGTCCTGACTTTC.

Only one count was recorded for this clonotype. A clone one base away is much larger, so this may be a read error. The chain couples TRBV12-3 or TRBV12-4 to TRBJ1-1; perhaps TRBD1 as D (5 bases). This CDR3 region has 14 residues. Trimming cost V 3 bases and J 3 bases, with 11 bases left between them. CDR3 in amino acids: CASSFETVHTEAFF. CDR3 in DNA: TGTGCCAGCAGTTTTGAGACAGTGCACACTGAAGCTTTCTTT.

By sample share, this clonotype is medium-sized. The chain joins TRBV27 to TRBJ1-6, with D unresolved. The germline V and J ends were trimmed by 6 bases and 9 bases, with 12 bases remaining between them. This CDR3 has 13 amino acids. Germline CDR1 reads MNHEY; CDR2 reads SMNVEV (reference sequence). The chain's CDR3 is CASRDRMVSPLHF. The CDR3 nucleotides read TGTGCCAGCAGGGATAGAATGGTTTCACCCCTCCACTTT.

The rearrangement uses TRBV7-9 and TRBJ2-7; 8 bases fit TRBD2. Trimming cost V 4 bases and J 2 bases; bases outside gene matches: 4. Germline loops: CDR1 SEHNR, CDR2 FQNEAQ (reference sequence). This CDR3 has 14 amino acids. CDR3 in DNA: TGTGCCAGCAGCTCAGCGGGAGTTCCCTACGAGCAGTACTTC. Its translation: CASSSAGVPYEQYF.

This clonotype was detected many times. This sequence joins TRBV20-1 and TRBJ2-3; D gene ambiguous. V gave up 6 bases and J gave up 5 bases, with 18 bases separating them. CDR1 DFQATT and CDR2 SNEGSKA come from the germline V gene (reference sequence). CDR3 size: 14 residues. CDR3 region: CSAPAGRMVDTQYF. In DNA, the CDR3 is TGCAGTGCCCCGGCCGGAAGGATGGTAGATACGCAGTATTTT.

The J gene is TRBJ2-5, the V gene TRBV7-8; tentative D call: TRBD1 (7 bases). V was clipped by 1 base and J by 9 bases, with 12 bases between them. Germline V lookup: CDR1 SGHVS, CDR2 FQNEAQ. There are 13 residues in the CDR3. In DNA, the CDR3 is TGTGCCAGCAGCTTAGAGGAGGGGGCGGCCCAGTACTTC. This gives the protein CASSLEEGAAQYF.

Note on this clonotype: One base away lies a much larger clone, so this may be a sequencing read error. The chain carries TRBV7-9 and TRBJ2-5; D is unclear. CDR3 length equals 11 residues. From germline, CDR1 is SEHNR and CDR2 FQNEAQ (reference sequence). Trimming stripped 8 bases from V and 3 bases from J, with 7 bases between. DNA of the CDR3: TGTGCCAGCGGCCCTAAAGAGACCCAGTACTTC. Its translation: CASGPKETQYF. The complete variable domain, with remaining parts taken from reference TRBV7-9 and TRBJ2-5, reads DTGVSQNPRHKITKRGQNVTFRCDPISEHNRLYWYRQTLGQGPEFLTYFQNEAQLEKSRLLSDRFSAERPKGSFSTLEIQRTEQGDSAMYLCASGPKETQYFGPGTRLLVL.

Comments on this clonotype: A read error may be the cause here, since a much bigger clone is one base away. Lacking the conserved final phenylalanine or tryptophan, this CDR3 likely reflects a read error. The CDR3 DNA reads TGTGCCAGCTCACCGCGGACGGACCAGAACACTGAAGCTTTCGTT. Translated, it gives CASSPRTDQNTEAFV. The gene calls are TRBV18 and TRBJ1-1; D unresolved. Trimming took off 3 bases at V and 1 base at J, with 12 bases between the two ends. The CDR3 is 15 residues long. CDR1 is KGHSH and CDR2 is LQKENI in the germline V gene.